This record covers a single T cell receptor (beta chain). The specificity of this receptor is unknown. Base quality data are lacking; no much larger clone is found one base away. Measured from the cysteine to the phenylalanine, the CDR3 is 12 residues long. This entry keeps only the CDR3 DNA: 36 bases, framed from base 1. Trimming removed 8 bases from V and 5 bases from J; the gene matches leave 2 bases unexplained. Preparation of the library involved PCR. The reads were generated on an Illumina HiSeq 2500. TCR libraries were prepared with molecular barcoding, using unique molecular identifiers to normalize TCRbeta repertoire quantification. TCRdb took the public reads, trimmed them with fastp at Q25, ran MiXCR for clone calling and kept in-frame beta chains. Each entry merges the rows of one CDR3 protein and shows their most common DNA and genes. The sample table shows about 500,000 distinct CDR3 sequences, and approximately 29% are seen once. Of the sample, approximately 2.3% is held by the ten largest clones.

The sample originates from a study of T-cell reconstitution after alpha-beta-depleted transplantation in children (dated by TCRdb to 2015 to 2016). In terms of the full investigation: The study quantitatively tracked T-cell immune reconstitution after TCRalphabeta/CD19-depleted allogeneic hematopoietic cell transplantation in children using TCR repertoire profiling.

The TCR comes from a human donor who donated a stem cell graft to a child with aplastic anemia. Here the chain combines TRBV12-3 or TRBV12-4 and TRBJ2-1; 8 nucleotides in the junction match TRBD1. Here the sequenced sample was PBMCs from the stem cell graft donor, taken from the stem cell graft. The nucleotide sequence reads as follows: TGTGCCAGCCAGGGGGCCGACAATGAGCAGTTCTTC. Translated, it gives CASQGADNEQFF.